The clone carrying this T cell receptor beta chain was counted many times. This CDR3 is 17 amino acids long. With 2 bases removed from V and 3 bases from J, the gap between germline ends came to 20 bases. The germline CDR1 and CDR2 sequences are SGHKS and YYEKEE (reference sequence). This sample is part of a study of T cells in Graves' hyperthyroidism and ophthalmopathy. Clinical symptoms, serum thyroxine, TRAb, thyroid ultrasound and orbital computed tomography established diagnosis. Regions amplified from RNA transcripts were the TCR beta CDR3 regions. The study used the HTBI primer set for a first-round RT-PCR of the TCR CDR3. TCRdb passed the multiplex PCR reads through MiXCR, listing each CDR3 protein once. The sample holds hundreds of thousands of distinct CDR3 sequences; around 13% are singletons and the top ten take 10% to 13%.

The gene calls are TRBV5-5 and TRBJ2-5; D gene ambiguous. The source is a woman younger than 30 with Graves' hyperthyroidism. Sequenced material: blood. CDR3: CASSFLGKGPSKETQYF. The CDR3 coding sequence is TGTGCCAGCAGCTTTTTGGGGAAGGGCCCCAGCAAAGAGACCCAGTACTTC.